This T cell receptor (beta chain) was captured by sequencing in a study of shared clonotypes between healthy human individuals. Overall study: Used for every donor were three CD4 naive, three CD4 memory, two CD8 naive and one CD8 memory plate.

Every donor, a Caucasian adult, lived in Nashville, Tennessee. The study, taken as a whole, reports: Generation probability values for non-shared clonotypes were lower than those for clonotypes shared by all four donors. Sampling covered nothing but blood. Tissue TCR repertoires likely differ from those found in blood.

Germline V lookup: CDR1 SGHAT, CDR2 FQDESV (reference sequence). Trimming pared 2 bases from V and 11 bases from J, leaving 10 bases between. There are 11 residues in the CDR3. In the case of this clone: The antigen remains unidentified.

Profiling relied on immunoSEQ multiplex PCR, and the TCRdb table lists in-frame clones only, not all of them. Of more than 850,000 clones listed, 75% to 80% are singletons. The V and J genes are TRBV11-1 and TRBJ2-7; perhaps TRBD2 as D (6 bases). This TCR came from a man aged 18 to 30 in good health. Some clones in this sample may be carry-over from other donors' samples. Sequenced input: memory CD4+ T cells from PBMCs. This sample's subset: CD45RA-negative fraction. CDR3 sequence reads: CASSLTGVEYF. CDR3 in DNA: TGTGCCAGCAGCTTAACGGGAGTGGAGTACTTC.